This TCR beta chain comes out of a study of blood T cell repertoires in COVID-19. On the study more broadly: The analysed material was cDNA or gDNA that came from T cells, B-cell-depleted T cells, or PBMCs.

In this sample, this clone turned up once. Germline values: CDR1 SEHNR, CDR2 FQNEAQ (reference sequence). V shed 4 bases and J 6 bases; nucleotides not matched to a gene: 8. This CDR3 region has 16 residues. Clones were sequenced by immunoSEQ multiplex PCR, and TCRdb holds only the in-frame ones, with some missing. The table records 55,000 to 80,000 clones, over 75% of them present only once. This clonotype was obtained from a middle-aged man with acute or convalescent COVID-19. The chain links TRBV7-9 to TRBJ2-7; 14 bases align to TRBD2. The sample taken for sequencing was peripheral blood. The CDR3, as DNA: TGTGCCAGCAGCTACCCACGGACTAGCGGGAGGCGCGAGCAGTACTTC. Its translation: CASSYPRTSGRREQYF.